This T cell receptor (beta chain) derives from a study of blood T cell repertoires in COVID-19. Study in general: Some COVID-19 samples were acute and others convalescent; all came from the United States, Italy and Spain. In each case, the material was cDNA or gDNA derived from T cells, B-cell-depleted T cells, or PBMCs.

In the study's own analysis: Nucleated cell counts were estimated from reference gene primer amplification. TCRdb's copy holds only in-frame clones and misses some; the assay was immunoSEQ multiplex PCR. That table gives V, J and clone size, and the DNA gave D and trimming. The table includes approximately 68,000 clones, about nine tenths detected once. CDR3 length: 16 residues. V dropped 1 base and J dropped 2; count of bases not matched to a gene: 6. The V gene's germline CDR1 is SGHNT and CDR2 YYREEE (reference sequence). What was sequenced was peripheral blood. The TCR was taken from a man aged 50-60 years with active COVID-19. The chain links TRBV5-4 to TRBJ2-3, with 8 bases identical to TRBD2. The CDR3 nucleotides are TGTGCCAGCAGCTTGTTCCAGCGGGGGAACACAGATACGCAGTATTTT. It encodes CASSLFQRGNTDTQYF.